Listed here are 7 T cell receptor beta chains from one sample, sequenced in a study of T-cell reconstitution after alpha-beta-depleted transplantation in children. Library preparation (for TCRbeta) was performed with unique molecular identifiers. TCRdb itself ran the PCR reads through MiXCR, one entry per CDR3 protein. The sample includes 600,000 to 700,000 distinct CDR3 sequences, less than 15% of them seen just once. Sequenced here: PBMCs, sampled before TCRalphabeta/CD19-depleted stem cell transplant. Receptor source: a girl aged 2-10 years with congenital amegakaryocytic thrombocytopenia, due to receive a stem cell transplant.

As DNA, the CDR3 is TGTGCCAGCACCTCACGACAGGGGCAAGAGACCCAGTACTTC. Protein: CASTSRQGQETQYF. This chain connects TRBV2 to TRBJ2-5; TRBD1 matches at 8 bases. The germline CDR1 and CDR2 sequences are SNHLY and FYNNEI. The CDR3 covers 14 residues. With V trimmed by 7 bases and J by 2 bases, 6 bases remained unmatched.

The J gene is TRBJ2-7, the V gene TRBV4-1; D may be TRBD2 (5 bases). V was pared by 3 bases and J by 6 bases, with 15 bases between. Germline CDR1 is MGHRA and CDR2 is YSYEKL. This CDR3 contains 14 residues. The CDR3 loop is CASSHVTSHGEQYF. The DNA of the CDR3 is TGCGCCAGCAGCCACGTCACTAGTCACGGCGAGCAGTACTTC.

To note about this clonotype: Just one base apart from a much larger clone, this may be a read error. CDR3 DNA sequence: TGTGCCAGCAGTCCCTCGGGGAGGGTCTACAATGAGCAGTTCTTC. Translated, it gives CASSPSGRVYNEQFF. The gene calls are TRBV6-2 or TRBV6-3 and TRBJ2-1; 7 bases are shared with TRBD2. Looked up from germline, CDR1 is MNHEY and CDR2 is SVGEGT. The CDR3 is 15 amino acids. Trimming cost V 5 bases and J 3 bases; bases outside gene matches: 7.

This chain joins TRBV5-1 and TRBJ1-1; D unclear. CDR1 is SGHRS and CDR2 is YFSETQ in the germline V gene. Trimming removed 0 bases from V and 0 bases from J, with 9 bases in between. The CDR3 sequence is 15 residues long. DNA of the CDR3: TGCGCCAGCAGCTTGGGCACGAACTTGAACACTGAAGCTTTCTTT. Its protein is CASSLGTNLNTEAFF.

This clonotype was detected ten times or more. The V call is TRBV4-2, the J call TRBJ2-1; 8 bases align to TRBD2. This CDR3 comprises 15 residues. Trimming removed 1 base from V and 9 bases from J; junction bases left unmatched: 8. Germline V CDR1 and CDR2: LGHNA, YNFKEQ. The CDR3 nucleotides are TGTGCCAGCAGCCAAGTAGAACGGGAGGGATCTGAGCAGTTCTTC. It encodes CASSQVEREGSEQFF.

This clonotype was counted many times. The CDR3, as DNA: TGTGCCAGCAGTTTACCCGGGAACCCCCGTTCGCGGGACGAGCAGTACTTC. This gives the protein CASSLPGNPRSRDEQYF. The chain couples TRBV12-3 or TRBV12-4 to TRBJ2-7; tentative D call: TRBD2 (5 bases). The V end was cut by 2 bases, the J end by 5 bases, with 22 bases between. This CDR3 contains 17 residues.

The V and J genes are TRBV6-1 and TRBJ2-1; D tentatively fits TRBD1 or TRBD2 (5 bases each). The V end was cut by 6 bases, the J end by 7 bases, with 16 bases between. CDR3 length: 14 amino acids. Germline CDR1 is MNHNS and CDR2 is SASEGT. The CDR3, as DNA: TGTGCCAGCAGGATTATCGGGACGTTAAATGAGCAGTTCTTC. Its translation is CASRIIGTLNEQFF.